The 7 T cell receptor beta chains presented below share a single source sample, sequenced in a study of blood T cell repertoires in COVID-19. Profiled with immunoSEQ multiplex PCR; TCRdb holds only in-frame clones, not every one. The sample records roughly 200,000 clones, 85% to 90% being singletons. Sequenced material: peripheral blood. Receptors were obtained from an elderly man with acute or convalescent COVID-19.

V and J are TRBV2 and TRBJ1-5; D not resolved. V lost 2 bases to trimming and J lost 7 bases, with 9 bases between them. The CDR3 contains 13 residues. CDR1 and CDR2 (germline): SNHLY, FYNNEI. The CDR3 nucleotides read TGTGCCAGCAGTGAACTGGGAGGGCAGCCCCAGCATTTT. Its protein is CASSELGGQPQHF.

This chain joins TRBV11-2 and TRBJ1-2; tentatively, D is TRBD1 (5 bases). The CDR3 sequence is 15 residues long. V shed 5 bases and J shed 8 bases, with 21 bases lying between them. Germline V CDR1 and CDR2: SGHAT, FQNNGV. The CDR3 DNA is TGTGCCAGCAGCAACCGTCCAGGGATACCCTACGGCTACACCTTC. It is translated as CASSNRPGIPYGYTF.

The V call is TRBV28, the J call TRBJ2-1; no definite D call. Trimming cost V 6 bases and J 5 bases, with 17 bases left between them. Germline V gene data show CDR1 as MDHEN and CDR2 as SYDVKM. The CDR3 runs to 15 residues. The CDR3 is CASRTRLARNNEQFF. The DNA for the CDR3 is TGTGCCAGCAGGACTCGTTTGGCTAGGAACAATGAGCAGTTCTTC.

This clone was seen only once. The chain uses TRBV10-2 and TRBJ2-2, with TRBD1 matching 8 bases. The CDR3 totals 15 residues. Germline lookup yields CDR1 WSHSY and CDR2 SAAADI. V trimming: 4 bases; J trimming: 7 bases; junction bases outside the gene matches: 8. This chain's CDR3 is CASSGDRGWSGELFF. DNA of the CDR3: TGCGCCAGCAGTGGTGACAGGGGCTGGAGCGGGGAGCTGTTTTTT.

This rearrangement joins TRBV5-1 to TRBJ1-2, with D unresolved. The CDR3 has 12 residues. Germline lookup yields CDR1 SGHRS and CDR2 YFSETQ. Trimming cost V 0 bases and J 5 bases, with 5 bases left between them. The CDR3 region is CASSLDSYGYTF. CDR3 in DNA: TGCGCCAGCAGCTTGGATAGTTATGGCTACACCTTC.

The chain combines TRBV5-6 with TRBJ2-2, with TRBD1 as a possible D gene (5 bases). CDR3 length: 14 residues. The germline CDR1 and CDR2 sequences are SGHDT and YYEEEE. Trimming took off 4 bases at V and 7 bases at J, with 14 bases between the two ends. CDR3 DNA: TGTGCCAGCAGCCCCAGAAACAGGTTCGGGGAGCTGTTTTTT. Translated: CASSPRNRFGELFF.

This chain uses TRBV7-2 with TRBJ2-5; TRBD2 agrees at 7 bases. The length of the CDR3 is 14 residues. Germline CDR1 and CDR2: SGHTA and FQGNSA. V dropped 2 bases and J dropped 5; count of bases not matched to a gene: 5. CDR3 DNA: TGTGCCAGCAGCTTATGGGGGGGGTCGGAGACCCAGTACTTC. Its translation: CASSLWGGSETQYF.